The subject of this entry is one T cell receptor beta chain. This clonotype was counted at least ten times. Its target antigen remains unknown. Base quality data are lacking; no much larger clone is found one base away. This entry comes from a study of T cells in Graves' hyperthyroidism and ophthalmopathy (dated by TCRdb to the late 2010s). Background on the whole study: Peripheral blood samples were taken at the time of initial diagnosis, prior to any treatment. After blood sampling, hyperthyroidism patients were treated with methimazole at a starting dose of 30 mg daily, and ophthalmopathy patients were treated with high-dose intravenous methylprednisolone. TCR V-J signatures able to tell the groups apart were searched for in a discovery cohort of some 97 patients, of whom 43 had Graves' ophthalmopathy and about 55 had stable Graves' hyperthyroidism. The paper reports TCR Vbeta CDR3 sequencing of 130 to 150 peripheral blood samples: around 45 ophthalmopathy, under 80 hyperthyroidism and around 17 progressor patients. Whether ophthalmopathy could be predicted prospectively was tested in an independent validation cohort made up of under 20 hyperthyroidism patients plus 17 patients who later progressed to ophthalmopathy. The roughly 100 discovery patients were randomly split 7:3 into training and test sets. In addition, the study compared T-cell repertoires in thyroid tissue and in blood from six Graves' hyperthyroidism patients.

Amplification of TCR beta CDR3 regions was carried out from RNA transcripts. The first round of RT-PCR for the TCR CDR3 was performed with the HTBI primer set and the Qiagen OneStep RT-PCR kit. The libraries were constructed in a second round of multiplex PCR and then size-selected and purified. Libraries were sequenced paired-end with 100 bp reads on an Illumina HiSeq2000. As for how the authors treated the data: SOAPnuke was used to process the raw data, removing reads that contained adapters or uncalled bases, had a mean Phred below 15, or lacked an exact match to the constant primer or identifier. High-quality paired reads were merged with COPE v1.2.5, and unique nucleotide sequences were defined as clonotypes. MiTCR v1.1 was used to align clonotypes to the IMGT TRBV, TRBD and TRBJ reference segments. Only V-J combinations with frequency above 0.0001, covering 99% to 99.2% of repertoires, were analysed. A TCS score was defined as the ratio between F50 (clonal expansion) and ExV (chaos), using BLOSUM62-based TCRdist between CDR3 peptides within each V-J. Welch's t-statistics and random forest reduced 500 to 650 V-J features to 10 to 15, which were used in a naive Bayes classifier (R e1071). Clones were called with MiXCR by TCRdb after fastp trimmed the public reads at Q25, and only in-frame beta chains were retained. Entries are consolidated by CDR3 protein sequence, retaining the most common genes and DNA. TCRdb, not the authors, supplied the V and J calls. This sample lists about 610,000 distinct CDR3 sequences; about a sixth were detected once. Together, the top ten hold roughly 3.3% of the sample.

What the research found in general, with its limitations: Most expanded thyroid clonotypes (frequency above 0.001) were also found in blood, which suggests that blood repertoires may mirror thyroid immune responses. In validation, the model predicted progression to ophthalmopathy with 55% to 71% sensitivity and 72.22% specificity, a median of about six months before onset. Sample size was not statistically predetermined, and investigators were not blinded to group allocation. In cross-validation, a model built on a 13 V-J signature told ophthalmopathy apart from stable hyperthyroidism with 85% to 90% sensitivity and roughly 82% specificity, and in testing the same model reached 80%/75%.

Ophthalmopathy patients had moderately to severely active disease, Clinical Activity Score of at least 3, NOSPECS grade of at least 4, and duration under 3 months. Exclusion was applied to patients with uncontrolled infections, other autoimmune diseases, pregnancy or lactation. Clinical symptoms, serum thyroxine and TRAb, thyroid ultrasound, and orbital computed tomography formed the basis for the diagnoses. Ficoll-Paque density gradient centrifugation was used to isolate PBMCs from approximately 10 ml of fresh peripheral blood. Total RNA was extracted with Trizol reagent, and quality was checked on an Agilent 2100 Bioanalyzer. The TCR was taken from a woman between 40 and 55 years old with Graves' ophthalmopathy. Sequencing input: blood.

The DNA is TGTGCCACCAGCAGGGGACTAGCGGGAGGACCCAGCACAGATACGCAGTATTTT. This translates into CATSRGLAGGPSTDTQYF. The rearranged chain carries TRBV15 and TRBJ2-3; the central 15 bases match TRBD2. Measured from the cysteine to the phenylalanine, the CDR3 is 18 residues long. Only the CDR3 part of the read is kept: 54 bases, read in frame from the first base. V has 3 bases trimmed and J has 0 bases trimmed; junction bases matching no gene number 4. CDR1 and CDR2 (LNHNV, YYDKDF) derive from the germline V gene (reference sequence). The CDR3, completed at both ends by the reference TRBV15 and TRBJ2-3 genes, gives the full variable domain DAMVIQNPRYQVTQFGKPVTLSCSQTLNHNVMYWYQQKSSQAPKLLFHYYDKDFNNEADTPDNFQSRRPNTSFCFLDIRSPGLGDTAMYLCATSRGLAGGPSTDTQYFGPGTRLTVL.